Shown below are 17 T cell receptor beta chains from a single sample sequenced in a study of T cell responses to AZD1222 COVID-19 vaccine. Only in-frame clones appear in the TCRdb table, and some are missing; sequencing was by immunoSEQ multiplex PCR. The data show 150,000 or so clones, about 89% seen once. The sequencing here drew on peripheral blood, taken on day 0 of AZD1222 vaccination. The receptors were sampled from an adult in good health.

The V call is TRBV7-9, the J call TRBJ1-3; D not resolved. Germline CDR1 SEHNR, CDR2 FQNEAQ (reference sequence). Trimming took 1 base from V and 0 from J, leaving 10 bases between them. The CDR3 sequence is 16 residues long. CDR3 nucleotides: TGTGCCAGCAGCTTAGGACTCACCTCCTCTGGAAACACCATATATTTT. The encoded protein is CASSLGLTSSGNTIYF.

The chain couples TRBV7-9 to TRBJ2-3, with TRBD1 matching 12 bases. With V trimmed by 4 bases and J by 2 bases, 1 base remained unmatched. In germline, CDR1 is SEHNR, CDR2 FQNEAQ (reference sequence). The CDR3 is 15 residues long. The CDR3 nucleotides read TGTGCCAGCAGCTCGGGACAGGGGGCCACAGATACGCAGTATTTT. It encodes CASSSGQGATDTQYF.

This rearrangement joins TRBV18 to TRBJ1-1; tentative D call: TRBD1 (5 bases). Germline values: CDR1 KGHSH, CDR2 LQKENI. The CDR3 totals 15 residues. Deletions cut 3 bases from V and 1 base from J, with 12 bases between. CDR3 nucleotide sequence: TGTGCCAGCTCACCTTCCCTGACAGCGAACACTGAAGCTTTCTTT. It translates to CASSPSLTANTEAFF.

DNA of the CDR3: TGTGCCAGCAGCCCAGGGACGGTGAACACTGAAGCTTTCTTT. This sequence encodes CASSPGTVNTEAFF. The chain is built from TRBV9 and TRBJ1-1, with D possibly being TRBD1 (5 bases). Germline V gives CDR1 SGDLS, CDR2 YYNGEE. The CDR3 has 14 residues. V lost 4 bases and J 0 bases, leaving 10 bases between the germline ends.

The chain employs TRBV29-1 and TRBJ2-2; D may be TRBD1 (5 bases). Looked up from germline, CDR1 is SQVTM and CDR2 is ANQGSEA. The CDR3 has 14 residues. Between the trimmed V and J ends, which lost 2 bases and 1 base, there was a span of 8 bases. The CDR3 sequence is CSVETGQNTGELFF. CDR3 bases: TGCAGCGTTGAAACAGGACAGAACACCGGGGAGCTGTTTTTT.

In this sample, this clone turned up once. This CDR3 is CASSVSTTQPQHF. In nucleotides, the CDR3 is TGTGCCAGCAGCGTTAGCACAACTCAGCCCCAGCATTTT. The chain carries TRBV7-2 and TRBJ1-5; D unclear. The CDR3 loop spans 13 amino acids. In germline, CDR1 is SGHTA, CDR2 FQGNSA. Trimming shortened V by 5 bases and J by 6 bases, and 11 bases separated the two germline ends.

This chain uses TRBV27 with TRBJ2-7, with D uncertain. CDR3 length equals 13 residues. Looked up from germline, CDR1 is MNHEY and CDR2 is SMNVEV (reference sequence). Trimming removed 3 bases at V and 2 bases at J, with 8 bases between. The CDR3 DNA is TGTGCCAGCAGTTTGCACAACACCTACGAGCAGTACTTC. This gives the protein CASSLHNTYEQYF.

This clone was picked up one time. This chain links TRBV4-1 with TRBJ2-1, with TRBD2 matching over 13 bases. Losses at the gene ends were 3 bases for V and 6 bases for J; bases not matched to a gene: 8. This CDR3 is 17 amino acids long. The germline gives CDR1 MGHRA, CDR2 YSYEKL. CDR3 residues: CASSHGAGLAGLNEQFF. Here the CDR3 DNA reads TGCGCCAGCAGCCATGGCGCGGGACTAGCGGGACTCAATGAGCAGTTCTTC.

V and J are TRBV11-1 and TRBJ1-1; possible D gene TRBD1, 5 bases. Per the germline V gene, CDR1 is SGHAT and CDR2 is FQDESV (reference sequence). Trimming cost V 6 bases and J 0 bases, with 14 bases left between them. The CDR3 has 15 residues. In DNA form, the CDR3 reads TGTGCCAGCAGACCGGACATCATCATGAACACTGAAGCTTTCTTT. It yields the protein CASRPDIIMNTEAFF. The full variable domain, rest sourced from reference TRBV11-1 and TRBJ1-1, is EAEVAQSPRYKITEKSQAVAFWCDPISGHATLYWYRQILGQGPELLVQFQDESVVDDSQLPKDRFSAERLKGVDSTLKIQPAELGDSAMYLCASRPDIIMNTEAFFGQGTRLTVV.

The chain links TRBV19 to TRBJ1-5; D possibly corresponds to TRBD1 (6 bases). The CDR3 loop spans 16 amino acids. Germline V gene lookup returns CDR1 LNHDA and CDR2 SQIVND (reference sequence). Deletions cut 10 bases from V and 1 base from J, with 20 bases between. The CDR3 loop is CATSPGGAASNQPQHF. DNA for the CDR3: TGTGCCACCTCCCCGGGGGGGGCAGCGAGCAATCAGCCCCAGCATTTT.

The chain combines TRBV5-1 with TRBJ1-1; TRBD1 is a possible D gene (5 bases). V lost 1 base to trimming and J lost 7 bases, with 11 bases between them. There are 13 residues in the CDR3. CDR1 is SGHRS and CDR2 is YFSETQ in the germline V gene. CDR3 sequence (DNA): TGCGCCAGCAGCTTGCCGGGGGTGAGTGAAGCTTTCTTT. This translates into CASSLPGVSEAFF.

V is TRBV6-5 and J is TRBJ1-2; the match to TRBD1 covers 10 bases. Germline CDR1 reads MNHEY; CDR2 reads SVGAGI. Trimming cost V 10 bases and J 8 bases; bases outside gene matches: 7. This CDR3 region has 12 residues. Here the CDR3 DNA reads TGTGCCACAAGGGACAGGGGCGTAGGCTACACCTTC. It is translated as CATRDRGVGYTF.

The CDR3 is CASSILGRDNQPQHF. The DNA of the CDR3 is TGTGCCAGTAGTATTTTGGGCAGGGACAATCAGCCCCAGCATTTT. The chain carries TRBV19 and TRBJ1-5; tentatively, D is TRBD1 (5 bases). The CDR3 runs to 15 residues. Germline V gives CDR1 LNHDA, CDR2 SQIVND (reference sequence). Trimming cost V 3 bases and J 3 bases, with 12 bases left between them.

This clone was seen a single time. V gene TRBV5-1 combines with J gene TRBJ2-1; D is uncertain. V was pared by 4 bases and J by 3 bases, with 14 bases between. This CDR3 spans 15 amino acids. CDR1 and CDR2 from the germline V gene are SGHRS and YFSETQ. CDR3 nucleotides: TGCGCCAGCAGCCCCCTTCCGACCCTCTACAATGAGCAGTTCTTC. Translating gives CASSPLPTLYNEQFF.

The chain recombines TRBV7-9 with TRBJ2-7; 9 nucleotides line up with TRBD2. V shed 4 bases, J shed 2 bases, and the junction held 3 bases outside the gene matches. Germline V gene sequence: CDR1 SEHNR, CDR2 FQNEAQ (reference sequence). This CDR3 spans 14 amino acids. The CDR3 sequence: CASSSSGRPYEQYF. Written as DNA, the CDR3 is TGTGCCAGCAGCTCAAGCGGGAGGCCCTACGAGCAGTACTTC.

This sequence joins TRBV6-5 and TRBJ2-7; D gene unclear. Trimming removed 6 bases at V and 0 bases at J, with 15 bases between. The CDR3 has 15 residues. Germline V gene sequence: CDR1 MNHEY, CDR2 SVGAGI. As DNA, the CDR3 is TGTGCCAGCAGAACCTCGGACGGAGCCTCCTACGAGCAGTACTTC. It translates to CASRTSDGASYEQYF.

The chain links TRBV29-1 to TRBJ1-1, with D unclear. Germline assignment: CDR1 SQVTM and CDR2 ANQGSEA. Trimming pared 1 base from V and 0 bases from J, leaving 6 bases between. This CDR3 is 13 amino acids long. CDR3 DNA sequence: TGCAGCGTTGAAGTAACAGTGAACACTGAAGCTTTCTTT. This encodes CSVEVTVNTEAFF.